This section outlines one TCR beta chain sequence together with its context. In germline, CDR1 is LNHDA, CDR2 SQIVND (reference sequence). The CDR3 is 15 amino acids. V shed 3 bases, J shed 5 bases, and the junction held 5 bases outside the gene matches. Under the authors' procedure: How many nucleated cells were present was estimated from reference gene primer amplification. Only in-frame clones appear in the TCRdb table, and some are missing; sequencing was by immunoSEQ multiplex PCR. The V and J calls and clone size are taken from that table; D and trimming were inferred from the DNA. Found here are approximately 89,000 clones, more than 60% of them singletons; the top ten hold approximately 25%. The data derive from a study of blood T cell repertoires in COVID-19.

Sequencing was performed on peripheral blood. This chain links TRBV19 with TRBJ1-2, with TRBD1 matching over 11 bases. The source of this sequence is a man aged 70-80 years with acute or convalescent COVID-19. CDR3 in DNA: TGTGCCAGTAGTATGGACAGGGGGCTGGAGTATGGCTACACCTTC. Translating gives CASSMDRGLEYGYTF.